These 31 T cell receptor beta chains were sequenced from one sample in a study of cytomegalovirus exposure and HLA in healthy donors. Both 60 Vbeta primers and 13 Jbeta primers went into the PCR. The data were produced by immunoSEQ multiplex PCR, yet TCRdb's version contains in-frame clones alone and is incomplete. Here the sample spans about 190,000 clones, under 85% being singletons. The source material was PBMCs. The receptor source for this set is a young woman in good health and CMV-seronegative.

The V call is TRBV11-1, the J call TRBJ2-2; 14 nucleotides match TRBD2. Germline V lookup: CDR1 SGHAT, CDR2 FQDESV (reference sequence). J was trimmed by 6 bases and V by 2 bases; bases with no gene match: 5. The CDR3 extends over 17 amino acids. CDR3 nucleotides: TGTGCCAGCAGCTTACTACGACTAGCGGGAGGGTCCGGGGAGCTGTTTTTT. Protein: CASSLLRLAGGSGELFF.

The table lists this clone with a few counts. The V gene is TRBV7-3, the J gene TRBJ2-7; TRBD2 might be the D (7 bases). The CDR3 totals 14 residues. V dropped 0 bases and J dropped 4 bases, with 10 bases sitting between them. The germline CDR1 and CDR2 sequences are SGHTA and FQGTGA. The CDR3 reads CASSLTGGGYEQYF. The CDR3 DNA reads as TGTGCCAGCAGCTTAACGGGAGGGGGATACGAGCAGTACTTC.

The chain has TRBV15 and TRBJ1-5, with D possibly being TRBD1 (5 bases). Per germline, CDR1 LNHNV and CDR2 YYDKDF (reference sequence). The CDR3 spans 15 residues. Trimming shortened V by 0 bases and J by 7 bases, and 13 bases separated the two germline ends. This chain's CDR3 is CATSREVQGVQPQHF. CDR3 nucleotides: TGTGCCACCAGCAGAGAGGTACAAGGGGTCCAGCCCCAGCATTTT.

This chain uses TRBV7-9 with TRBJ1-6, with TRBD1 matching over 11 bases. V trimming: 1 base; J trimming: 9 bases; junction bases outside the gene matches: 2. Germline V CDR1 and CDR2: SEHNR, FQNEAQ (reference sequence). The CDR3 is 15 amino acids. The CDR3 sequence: CASSLEGQGASPLHF. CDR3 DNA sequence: TGTGCCAGCAGCTTAGAAGGACAGGGGGCTTCACCCCTCCACTTT. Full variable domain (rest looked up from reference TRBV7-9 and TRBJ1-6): DTGVSQNPRHKITKRGQNVTFRCDPISEHNRLYWYRQTLGQGPEFLTYFQNEAQLEKSRLLSDRFSAERPKGSFSTLEIQRTEQGDSAMYLCASSLEGQGASPLHFGNGTRLTVT.

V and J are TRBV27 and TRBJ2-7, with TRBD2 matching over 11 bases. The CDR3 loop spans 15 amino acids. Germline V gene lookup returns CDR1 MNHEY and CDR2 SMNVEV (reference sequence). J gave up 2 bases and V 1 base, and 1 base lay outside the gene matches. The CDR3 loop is CASSLLAGGTYEQYF. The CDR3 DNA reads TGTGCCAGCAGTTTATTAGCGGGAGGGACCTACGAGCAGTACTTC.

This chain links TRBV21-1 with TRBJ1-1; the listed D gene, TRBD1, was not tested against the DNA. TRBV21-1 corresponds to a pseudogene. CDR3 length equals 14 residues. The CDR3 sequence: CASGKQGIGTEAFF. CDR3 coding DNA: TGTGCCAGCGGAAAGCAGGGTATTGGCACTGAAGCTTTCTTT.

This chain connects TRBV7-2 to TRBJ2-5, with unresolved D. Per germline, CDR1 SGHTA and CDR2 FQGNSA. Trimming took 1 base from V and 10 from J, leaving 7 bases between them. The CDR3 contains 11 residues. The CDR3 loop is CASSLGADQYF. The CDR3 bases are TGTGCCAGCAGCTTAGGGGCTGACCAGTACTTC.

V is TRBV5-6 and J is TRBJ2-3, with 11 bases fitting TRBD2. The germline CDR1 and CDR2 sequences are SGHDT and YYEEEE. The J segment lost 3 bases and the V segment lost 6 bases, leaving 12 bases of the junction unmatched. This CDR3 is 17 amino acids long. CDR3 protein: CASTYGVAGGLTDTQYF. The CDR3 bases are TGTGCCAGCACCTATGGGGTAGCGGGGGGGTTAACAGATACGCAGTATTTT.

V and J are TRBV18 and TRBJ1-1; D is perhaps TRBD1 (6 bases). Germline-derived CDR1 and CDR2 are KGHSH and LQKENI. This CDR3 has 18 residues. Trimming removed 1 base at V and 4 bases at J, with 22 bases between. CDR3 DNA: TGTGCCAGCTCACCACTGGTGGCAGGGGTTCCCCTTATCACTGAAGCTTTCTTT. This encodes CASSPLVAGVPLITEAFF.

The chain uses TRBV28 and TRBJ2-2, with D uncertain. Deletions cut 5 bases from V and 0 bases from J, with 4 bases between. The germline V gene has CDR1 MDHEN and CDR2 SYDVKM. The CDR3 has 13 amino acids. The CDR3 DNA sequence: TGTGCCAGCAGTCCTACGAACACCGGGGAGCTGTTTTTT. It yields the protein CASSPTNTGELFF. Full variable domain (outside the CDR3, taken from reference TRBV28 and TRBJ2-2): DVKVTQSSRYLVKRTGEKVFLECVQDMDHENMFWYRQDPGLGLRLIYFSYDVKMKEKGDIPEGYSVSREKKERFSLILESASTNQTSMYLCASSPTNTGELFFGEGSRLTVL.

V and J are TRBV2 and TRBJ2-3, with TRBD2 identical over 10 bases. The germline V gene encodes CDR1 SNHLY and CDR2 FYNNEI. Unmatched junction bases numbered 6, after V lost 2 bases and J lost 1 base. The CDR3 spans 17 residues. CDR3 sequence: CASSESRTSGRTDTQYF. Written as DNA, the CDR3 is TGTGCCAGCAGTGAAAGCCGGACTAGCGGCCGCACAGATACGCAGTATTTT.

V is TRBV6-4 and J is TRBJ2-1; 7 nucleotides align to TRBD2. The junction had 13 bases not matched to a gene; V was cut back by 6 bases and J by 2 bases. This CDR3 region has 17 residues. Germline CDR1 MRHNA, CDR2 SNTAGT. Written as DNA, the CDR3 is TGTGCCAGCAGGGGGAAGGTTGCGGGGGTGCCCTACAATGAGCAGTTCTTC. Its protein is CASRGKVAGVPYNEQFF.

The CDR3 nucleotides are TGCGCCAGCAGCCAGGACAGAAGCTCCTACAATGAGCAGTTCTTC. Translation: CASSQDRSSYNEQFF. This chain connects TRBV4-3 to TRBJ2-1; TRBD1 is a possible D gene (6 bases). V was pared by 3 bases and J by 0 bases, with 9 bases between. This CDR3 region has 15 residues. Germline V gene lookup returns CDR1 LGHNA and CDR2 YSLEER.

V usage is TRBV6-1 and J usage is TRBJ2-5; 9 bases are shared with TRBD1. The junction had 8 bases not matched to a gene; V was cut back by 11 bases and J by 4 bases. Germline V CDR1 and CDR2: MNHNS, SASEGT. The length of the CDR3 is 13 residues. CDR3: CALGQGGGETQYF. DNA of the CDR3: TGTGCCCTGGGACAGGGCGGTGGAGAGACCCAGTACTTC.

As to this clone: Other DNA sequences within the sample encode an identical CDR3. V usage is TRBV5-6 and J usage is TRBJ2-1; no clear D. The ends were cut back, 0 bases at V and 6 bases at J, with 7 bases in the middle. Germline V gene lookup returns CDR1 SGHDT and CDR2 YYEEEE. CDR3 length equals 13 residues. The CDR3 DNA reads TGTGCCAGCAGCTTGGCCCTAACCAATGAGCAGTTCTTC. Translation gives CASSLALTNEQFF.

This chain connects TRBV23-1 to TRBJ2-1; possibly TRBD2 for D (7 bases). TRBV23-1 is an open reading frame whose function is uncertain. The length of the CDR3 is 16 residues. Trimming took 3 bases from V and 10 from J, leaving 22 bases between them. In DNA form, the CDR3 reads TGCGCCAGCAGTCATGGTCGGGGAGGGGGGACGGGGGAGCAGTTCTTC. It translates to CASSHGRGGGTGEQFF.

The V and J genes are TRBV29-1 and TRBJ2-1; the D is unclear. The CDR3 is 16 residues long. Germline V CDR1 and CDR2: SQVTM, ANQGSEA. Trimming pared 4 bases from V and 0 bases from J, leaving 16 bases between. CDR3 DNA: TGCAGCGTTGTCGGCAGGTCAAAAAGCTCCTACAATGAGCAGTTCTTC. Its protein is CSVVGRSKSSYNEQFF.

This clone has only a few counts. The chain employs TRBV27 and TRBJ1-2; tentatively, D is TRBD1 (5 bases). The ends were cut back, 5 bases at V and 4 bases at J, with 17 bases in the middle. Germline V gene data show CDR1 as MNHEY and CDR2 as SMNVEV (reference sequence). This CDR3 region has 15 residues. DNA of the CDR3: TGTGCCAGCAGTATTGGGGCAGGCCTAGGCTATGGCTACACCTTC. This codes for CASSIGAGLGYGYTF.

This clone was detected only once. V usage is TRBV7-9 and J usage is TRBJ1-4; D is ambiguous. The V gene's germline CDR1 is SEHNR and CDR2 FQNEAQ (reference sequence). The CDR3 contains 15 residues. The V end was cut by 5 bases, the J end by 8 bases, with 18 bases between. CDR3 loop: CASSALDRFGEKLFF. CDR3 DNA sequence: TGTGCCAGCAGCGCCCTGGATCGCTTCGGGGAAAAACTGTTTTTT.

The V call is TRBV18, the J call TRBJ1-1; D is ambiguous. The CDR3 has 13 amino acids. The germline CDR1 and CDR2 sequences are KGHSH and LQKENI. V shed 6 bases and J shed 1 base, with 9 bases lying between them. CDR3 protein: CASSPRENTEAFF. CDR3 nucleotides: TGTGCCAGCTCCCCCCGGGAGAACACTGAAGCTTTCTTT.

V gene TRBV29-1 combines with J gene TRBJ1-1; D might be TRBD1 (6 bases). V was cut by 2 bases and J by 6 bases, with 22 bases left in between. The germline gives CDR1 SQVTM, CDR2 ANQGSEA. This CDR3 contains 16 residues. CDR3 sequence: CSVELRWSRDTAEAFF. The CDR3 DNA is TGCAGCGTTGAACTACGGTGGTCAAGGGACACGGCTGAAGCTTTCTTT.

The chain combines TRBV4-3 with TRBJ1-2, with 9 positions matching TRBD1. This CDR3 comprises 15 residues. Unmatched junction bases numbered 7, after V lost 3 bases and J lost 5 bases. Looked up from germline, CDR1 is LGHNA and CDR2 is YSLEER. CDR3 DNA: TGCGCCAGCAGCCATTGGGACAGGGTACGTTATGGCTACACCTTC. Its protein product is CASSHWDRVRYGYTF.

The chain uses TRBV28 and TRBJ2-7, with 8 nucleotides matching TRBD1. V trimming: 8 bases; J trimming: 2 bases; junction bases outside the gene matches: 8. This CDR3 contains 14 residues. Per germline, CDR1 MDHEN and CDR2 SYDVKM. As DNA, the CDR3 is TGTGCCAGCTCGGACAGGGCGGTACCCTACGAGCAGTACTTC. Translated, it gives CASSDRAVPYEQYF.

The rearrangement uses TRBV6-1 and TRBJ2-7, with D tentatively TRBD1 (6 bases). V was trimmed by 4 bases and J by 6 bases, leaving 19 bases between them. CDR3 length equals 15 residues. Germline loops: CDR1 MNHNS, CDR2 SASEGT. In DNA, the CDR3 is TGTGCCAGCAGTGTAGCAGGGGCGATATACATCGAGCAGTACTTC. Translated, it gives CASSVAGAIYIEQYF.

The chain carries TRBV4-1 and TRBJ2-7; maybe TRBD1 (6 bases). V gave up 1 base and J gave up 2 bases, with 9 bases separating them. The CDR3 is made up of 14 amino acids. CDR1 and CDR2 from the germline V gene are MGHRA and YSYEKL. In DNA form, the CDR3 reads TGCGCCAGCAGCCAAGGGACAGCGCCCTACGAGCAGTACTTC. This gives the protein CASSQGTAPYEQYF.

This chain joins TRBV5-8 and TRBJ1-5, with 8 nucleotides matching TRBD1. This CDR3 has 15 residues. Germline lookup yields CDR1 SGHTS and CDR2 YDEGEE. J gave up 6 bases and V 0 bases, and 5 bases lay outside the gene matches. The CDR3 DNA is TGTGCCAGCAGCTTGGGAACAGGGGGATCTCAGCCCCAGCATTTT. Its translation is CASSLGTGGSQPQHF.

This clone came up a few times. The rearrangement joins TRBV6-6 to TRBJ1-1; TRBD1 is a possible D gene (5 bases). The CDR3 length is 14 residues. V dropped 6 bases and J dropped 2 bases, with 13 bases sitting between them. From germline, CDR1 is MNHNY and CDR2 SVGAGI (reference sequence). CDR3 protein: CASSRDSANTEAFF. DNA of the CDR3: TGTGCCAGCAGCAGGGACTCTGCTAACACTGAAGCTTTCTTT.

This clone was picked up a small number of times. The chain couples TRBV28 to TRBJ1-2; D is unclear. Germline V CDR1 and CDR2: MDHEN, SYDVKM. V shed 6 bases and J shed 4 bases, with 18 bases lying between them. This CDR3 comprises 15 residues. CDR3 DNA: TGTGCCAGCAGCCCTCACTTGGGCCCCAGCTATGGCTACACCTTC. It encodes CASSPHLGPSYGYTF.

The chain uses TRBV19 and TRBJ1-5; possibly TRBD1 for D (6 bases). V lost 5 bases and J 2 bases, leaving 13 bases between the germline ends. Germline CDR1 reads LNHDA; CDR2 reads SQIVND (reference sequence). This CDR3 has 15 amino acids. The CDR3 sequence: CASSAQGWGNQPQHF. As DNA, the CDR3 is TGTGCCAGTAGTGCACAGGGTTGGGGCAATCAGCCCCAGCATTTT.

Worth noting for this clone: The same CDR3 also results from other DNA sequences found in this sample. The CDR3, as DNA: TGTGCCAGCCTAGACGGGGGGAACACTGAAGCTTTCTTT. Encoded protein: CASLDGGNTEAFF. This rearrangement joins TRBV6-1 to TRBJ1-1; a weak D match, TRBD1 (5 bases). Germline V lookup: CDR1 MNHNS, CDR2 SASEGT. V lost 8 bases and J 1 base, leaving 11 bases between the germline ends. CDR3 length equals 13 residues.

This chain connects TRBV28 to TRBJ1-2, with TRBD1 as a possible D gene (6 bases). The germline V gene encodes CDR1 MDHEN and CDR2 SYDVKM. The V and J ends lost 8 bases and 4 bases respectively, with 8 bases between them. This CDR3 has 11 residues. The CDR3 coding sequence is TGTGCCAGCGGACAGTCCTATGGCTACACCTTC. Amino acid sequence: CASGQSYGYTF.